This TCR beta chain was documented in a study of neoadjuvant anti-PD-1 for oral cavity cancer. A word on this clone: The antigen is not known.

Sequencing was performed with immunoSEQ multiplex PCR; in TCRdb, only in-frame clones are kept and a portion is missing. Of tens of thousands of clones in the sample, more than 35% were seen once. Germline V gives CDR1 PRHDT, CDR2 FYEKMQ (reference sequence). Deletions cut 0 bases from V and 7 bases from J, with 25 bases between. This CDR3 is 18 amino acids long. Study-wide results and caveats: Greater tumor shrinkage accompanied bigger post-treatment sizes of preexisting clones. Only three patients per response group were TCR-analyzed; validation needed.

Time point indicated: after neoadjuvant nivolumab, at surgical resection. The chain uses TRBV13 and TRBJ2-7; either TRBD1 or TRBD2 may supply D (5 bases each). This clonotype originated in a person aged 35-80 years with oral cavity squamous cell carcinoma. The source was tumor tissue, collected after nivolumab (anti-PD-1) treatment. DNA of the CDR3: TGTGCCAGCAGCTTAGGCCCCCATCCCAGGGTGGAGGTGTGGGAGCAGTACTTC. This translates into CASSLGPHPRVEVWEQYF.